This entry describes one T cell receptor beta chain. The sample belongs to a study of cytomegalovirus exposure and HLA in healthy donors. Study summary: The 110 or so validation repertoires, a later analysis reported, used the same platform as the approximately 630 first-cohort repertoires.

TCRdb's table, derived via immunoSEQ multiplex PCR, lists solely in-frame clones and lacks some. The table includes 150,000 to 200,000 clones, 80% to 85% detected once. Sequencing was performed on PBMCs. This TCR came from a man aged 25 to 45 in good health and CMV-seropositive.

The CDR3 sequence: CASSSIGEINEKLFF. CDR3 coding DNA: TGCGCCAGCAGCTCGATCGGGGAGATTAATGAAAAACTGTTTTTT. The rearrangement links TRBV5-1 to TRBJ1-4; D is uncertain. This CDR3 is 15 amino acids long. V shed 3 bases and J shed 4 bases, with 13 bases lying between them. Germline values: CDR1 SGHRS, CDR2 YFSETQ.